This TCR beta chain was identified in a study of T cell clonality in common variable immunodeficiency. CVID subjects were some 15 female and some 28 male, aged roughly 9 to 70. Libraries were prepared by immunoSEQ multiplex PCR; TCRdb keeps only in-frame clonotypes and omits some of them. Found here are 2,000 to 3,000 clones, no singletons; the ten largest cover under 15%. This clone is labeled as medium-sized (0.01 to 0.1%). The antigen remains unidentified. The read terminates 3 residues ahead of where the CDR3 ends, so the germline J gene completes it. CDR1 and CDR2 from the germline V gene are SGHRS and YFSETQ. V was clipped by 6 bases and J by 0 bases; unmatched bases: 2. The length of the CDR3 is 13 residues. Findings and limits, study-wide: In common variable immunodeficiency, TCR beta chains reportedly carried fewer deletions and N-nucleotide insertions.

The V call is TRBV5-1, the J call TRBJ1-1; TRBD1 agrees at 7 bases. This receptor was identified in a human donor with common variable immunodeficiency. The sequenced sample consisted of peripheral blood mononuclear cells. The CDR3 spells CASKTGVNTEAFF. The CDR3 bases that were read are TGCGCCAGCAAAACAGGGGTGAACACTGAA.